This TCR beta chain was recovered during a study of OX40 agonist ivuxolimab in advanced cancers. Study at large: Allowance was made for prior anti-PD-1, anti-PD-L1 or anti-CTLA-4 therapy, and 40% to 45% had some. Study-wide points: At doses 0.1 to 3.0 mg/kg, CD4+ and CD8+ clones expanded. Low normalized T-cell clonal expansion was also seen in some nonresponders.

Patients were excluded for autoimmune disease history or systemic immunosuppression. Assay used: immunoSEQ multiplex PCR; TCRdb lists only in-frame clones, some missing. The sample includes 37,000 or so clones, around 82% of them seen just once. On this clone itself: What it binds is unknown.

Per germline, CDR1 SGHRS and CDR2 YFSETQ. With 4 bases clipped from V and 7 bases from J, the junction kept 6 bases outside the gene matches. The CDR3 runs 14 residues. The V and J genes are TRBV5-1 and TRBJ1-2; the match to TRBD1 covers 11 bases. The sequencing used CD4+ or CD8+ T cells sorted from blood, collected in a trial of the OX40 agonist ivuxolimab. The receptor was isolated from an adult with an advanced solid tumor such as melanoma, head and neck, liver or kidney cancer. For the CDR3, the DNA is TGCGCCAGCAGCCCCGGACAGGGGGCGTTTGGCTACACCTTC. Translated, it gives CASSPGQGAFGYTF.